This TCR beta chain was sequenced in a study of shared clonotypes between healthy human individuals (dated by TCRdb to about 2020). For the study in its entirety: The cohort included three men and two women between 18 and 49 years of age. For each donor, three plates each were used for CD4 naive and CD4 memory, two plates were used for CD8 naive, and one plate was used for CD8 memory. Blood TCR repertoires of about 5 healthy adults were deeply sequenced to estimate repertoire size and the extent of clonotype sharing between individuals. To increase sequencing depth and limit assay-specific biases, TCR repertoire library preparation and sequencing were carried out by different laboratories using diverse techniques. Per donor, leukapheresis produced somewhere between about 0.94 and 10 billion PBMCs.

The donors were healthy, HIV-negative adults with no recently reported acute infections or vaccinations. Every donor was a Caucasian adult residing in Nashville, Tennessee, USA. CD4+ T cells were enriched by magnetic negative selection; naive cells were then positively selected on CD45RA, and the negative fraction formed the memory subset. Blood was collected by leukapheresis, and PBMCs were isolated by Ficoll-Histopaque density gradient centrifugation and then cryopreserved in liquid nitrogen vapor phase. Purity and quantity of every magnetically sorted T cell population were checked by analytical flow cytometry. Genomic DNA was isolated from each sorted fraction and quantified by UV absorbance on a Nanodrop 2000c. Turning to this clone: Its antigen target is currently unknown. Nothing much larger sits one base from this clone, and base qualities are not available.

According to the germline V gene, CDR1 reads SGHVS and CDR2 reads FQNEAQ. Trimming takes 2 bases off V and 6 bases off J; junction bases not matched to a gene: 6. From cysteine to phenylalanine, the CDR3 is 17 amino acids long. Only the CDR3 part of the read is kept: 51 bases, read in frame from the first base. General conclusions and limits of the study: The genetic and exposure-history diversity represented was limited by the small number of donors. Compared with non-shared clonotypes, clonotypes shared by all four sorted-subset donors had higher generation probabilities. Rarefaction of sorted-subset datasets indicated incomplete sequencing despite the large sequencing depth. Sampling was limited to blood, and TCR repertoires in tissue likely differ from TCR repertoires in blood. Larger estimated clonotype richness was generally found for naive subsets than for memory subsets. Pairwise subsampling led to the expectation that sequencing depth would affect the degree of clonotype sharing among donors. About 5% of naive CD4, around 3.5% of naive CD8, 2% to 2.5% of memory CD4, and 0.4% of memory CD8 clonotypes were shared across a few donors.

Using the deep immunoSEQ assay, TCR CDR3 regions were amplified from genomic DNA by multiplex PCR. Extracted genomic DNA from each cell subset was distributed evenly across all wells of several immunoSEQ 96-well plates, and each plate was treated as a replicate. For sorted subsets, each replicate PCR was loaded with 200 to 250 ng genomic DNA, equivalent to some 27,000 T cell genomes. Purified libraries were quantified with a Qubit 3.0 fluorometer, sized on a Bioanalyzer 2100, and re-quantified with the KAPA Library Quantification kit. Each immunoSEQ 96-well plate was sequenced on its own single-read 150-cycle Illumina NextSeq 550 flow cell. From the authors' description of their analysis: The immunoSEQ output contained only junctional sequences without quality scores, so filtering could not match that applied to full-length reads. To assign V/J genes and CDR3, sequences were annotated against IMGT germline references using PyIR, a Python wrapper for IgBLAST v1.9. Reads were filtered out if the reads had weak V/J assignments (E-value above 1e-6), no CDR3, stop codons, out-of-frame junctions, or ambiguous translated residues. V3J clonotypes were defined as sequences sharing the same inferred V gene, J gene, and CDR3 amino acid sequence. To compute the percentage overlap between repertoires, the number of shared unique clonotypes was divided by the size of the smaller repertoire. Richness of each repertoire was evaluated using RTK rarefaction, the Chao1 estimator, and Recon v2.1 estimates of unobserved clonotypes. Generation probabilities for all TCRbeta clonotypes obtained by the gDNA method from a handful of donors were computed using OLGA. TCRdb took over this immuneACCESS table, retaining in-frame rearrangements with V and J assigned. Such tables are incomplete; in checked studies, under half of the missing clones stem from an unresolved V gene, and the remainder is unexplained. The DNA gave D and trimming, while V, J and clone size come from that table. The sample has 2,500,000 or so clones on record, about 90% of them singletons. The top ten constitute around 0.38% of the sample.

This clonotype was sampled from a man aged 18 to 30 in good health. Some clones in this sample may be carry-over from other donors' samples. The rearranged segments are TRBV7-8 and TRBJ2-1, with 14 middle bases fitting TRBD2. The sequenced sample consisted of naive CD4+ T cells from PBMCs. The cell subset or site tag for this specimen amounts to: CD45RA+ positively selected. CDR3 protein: CASSLLPGLAGANEQFF. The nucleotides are TGTGCCAGCAGCTTACTTCCGGGACTAGCGGGAGCCAATGAGCAGTTCTTC.